Listed below are T cell receptor beta chains from one sample, sequenced in a study of blood T cell repertoires in COVID-19. Using immunoSEQ multiplex PCR, the repertoire was profiled, and TCRdb retains in-frame clones only, with some absent. The sample carries more than 300,000 clones, around nine tenths recorded once. Sequenced: peripheral blood. The receptors were gathered from a woman in her 70s with COVID-19, enrolled during active disease. The CDR3 runs from the conserved cysteine through the conserved F or W. A D gene is named only where the DNA matches it firmly. A clone size is listed for some rows: how often the clone was seen (once, few, many), or a class if it is expanded.

d_call	j_call	clone_size	v_call	cdr3_aa	cdr3_nt
TRBD2	TRBJ2-1	.	TRBV7-2	CASSSRLAGGGDNEQFF	TGTGCCAGCAGCTCCAGGCTAGCGGGGGGCGGGGACAATGAGCAGTTCTTC
TRBD1	TRBJ1-2	.	TRBV6-2/TRBV6-3	CASSSGTGASLNYGYTF	TGTGCCAGCAGTTCCGGGACAGGGGCCTCTCTAAACTATGGCTACACCTTC
.	TRBJ2-2	.	TRBV5-1	CASSLTPTGLKTGELFF	TGCGCCAGCAGCTTGACTCCTACAGGGTTGAAGACCGGGGAGCTGTTTTTT
.	TRBJ1-2	.	TRBV19	CASSGGVLGYTF	TGTGCCAGTAGTGGAGGGGTTCTGGGCTACACCTTC
.	TRBJ2-5	.	TRBV28	CASSMGLLQETQYF	TGTGCCAGCAGCATGGGACTCCTCCAAGAGACCCAGTACTTC
.	TRBJ1-5	.	TRBV6-5	CASSQGFGQPQHF	TGTGCCAGCAGTCAGGGTTTTGGGCAGCCCCAGCATTTT
.	TRBJ1-3	once	TRBV5-1	CASSLGPQGSSGNTIYF	TGCGCCAGCAGCTTGGGTCCCCAGGGGTCCTCTGGAAACACCATATATTTT
.	TRBJ2-1	.	TRBV19	CASSIGGLRRNEQFF	TGTGCCAGTAGTATCGGGGGTCTAAGGCGCAATGAGCAGTTCTTC
TRBD2	TRBJ2-3	.	TRBV2	CASTTAGAPDTQYF	TGTGCCAGCACCACAGCGGGGGCCCCAGATACGCAGTATTTT
.	TRBJ1-3	.	TRBV24-1	CATSDPGSSGNTIYF	TGTGCCACCAGTGATCCGGGTAGCTCTGGAAACACCATATATTTT
.	TRBJ1-4	.	TRBV10-1	CASSESPGAQSREKLFF	TGCGCCAGCAGTGAGAGTCCGGGAGCACAAAGCCGAGAAAAACTGTTTTTT
.	TRBJ1-1	.	TRBV4-1	CASSAQVNTEAFF	TGCGCCAGCAGCGCACAGGTGAACACTGAAGCTTTCTTT
.	TRBJ1-5	.	TRBV5-6	CASSLAWGDQPQHF	TGTGCCAGCAGCTTGGCCTGGGGAGATCAGCCCCAGCATTTT
TRBD1	TRBJ1-5	.	TRBV6-2/TRBV6-3	CASSYRDRVGNQPQHF	TGTGCCAGCAGTTACCGAGACAGGGTCGGCAATCAGCCCCAGCATTTT
TRBD1	TRBJ1-2	.	TRBV4-3	CASSQDRTGATWGYTF	TGCGCCAGCAGCCAAGATAGGACAGGGGCTACTTGGGGCTACACCTTC
.	TRBJ2-7	.	TRBV27	CASSHGVPYEQYF	TGTGCCAGCAGTCACGGGGTCCCCTACGAGCAGTACTTC
.	TRBJ2-1	.	TRBV10-1	CPRRPRGGSTYNEQFF	TGCCCCCGCCGTCCCCGAGGGGGTAGCACCTACAATGAGCAGTTCTTC
.	TRBJ1-2	.	TRBV2	CASKRETNYGYTF	TGTGCCAGCAAACGGGAAACCAACTATGGCTACACCTTC
TRBD2	TRBJ2-1	.	TRBV30	CAWSVLAGVNEQFF	TGTGCCTGGAGTGTACTAGCGGGGGTCAATGAGCAGTTCTTC
.	TRBJ1-4	.	TRBV9	CASSPRDSNEKLFF	TGTGCCAGCAGCCCCCGGGATTCTAATGAAAAACTGTTTTTT
TRBD2	TRBJ2-7	once	TRBV28	CASRPGTNSYEQYF	TGTGCCAGCAGACCCGGGACTAACTCCTACGAGCAGTACTTC
TRBD1	TRBJ2-7	.	TRBV27	CASSQRTGGYEQYF	TGTGCCAGCAGTCAGAGGACAGGAGGATACGAGCAGTACTTC
.	TRBJ2-2	.	TRBV27	CASSPSFLSGELFF	TGTGCCAGCAGTCCCTCTTTCCTTTCCGGGGAGCTGTTTTTT
.	TRBJ1-4	.	TRBV5-1	CASSLAGQGSATNEKLFF	TGCGCCAGCAGCTTGGCGGGGCAGGGGAGCGCAACTAATGAAAAACTGTTTTTT
TRBD1	TRBJ2-7	.	TRBV7-9	CASRPSGQGGEQYF	TGTGCCAGCAGACCAAGCGGACAGGGAGGCGAGCAGTACTTC
TRBD1	TRBJ1-5	.	TRBV6-4	CAKKGAVNQPQHF	TGTGCTAAAAAGGGGGCAGTTAATCAGCCCCAGCATTTT
TRBD1	TRBJ1-1	.	TRBV11-2	CASSFGTANTEAFF	TGTGCCAGCAGCTTTGGGACAGCGAACACTGAAGCTTTCTTT
TRBD1	TRBJ1-5	.	TRBV10-3	CAIRGDSYSNQPQHF	TGTGCCATCAGGGGGGACAGCTATAGCAATCAGCCCCAGCATTTT
TRBD1	TRBJ2-1	.	TRBV11-2	CASSSWTGSYNEQFF	TGTGCCAGCAGCTCGTGGACAGGCTCCTACAATGAGCAGTTCTTC
.	TRBJ1-5	.	TRBV7-8	CASSSRGGNQPQHF	TGTGCCAGCAGCTCCCGGGGTGGCAATCAGCCCCAGCATTTT
TRBD2	TRBJ2-3	once	TRBV7-2	CASSSQAGGEDTQYF	TGTGCCAGCAGCAGTCAAGCGGGGGGCGAAGATACGCAGTATTTT
TRBD1	TRBJ1-1	.	TRBV4-3	CASSQDWAQGLKAFF	TGCGCCAGCAGCCAAGATTGGGCACAGGGGTTAAAAGCTTTCTTT
.	TRBJ1-6	.	TRBV10-3	CAIRSYNSPLHF	TGTGCCATCCGGTCCTATAATTCACCCCTCCACTTT
.	TRBJ1-1	.	TRBV30	CAWSRGRREAFF	TGTGCCTGGAGTAGGGGCCGTCGGGAAGCTTTCTTT
.	TRBJ1-6	.	TRBV14	CASSQGRSPLHF	TGTGCCAGCAGCCAGGGCCGCTCACCCCTCCACTTT
TRBD2	TRBJ2-3	.	TRBV14	CASSQEWGRGTDTQYF	TGTGCCAGCAGCCAAGAGTGGGGGAGGGGCACAGATACGCAGTATTTT
.	TRBJ1-3	.	TRBV30	CAWSPGGNTIYF	TGTGCCTGGAGTCCGGGAGGAAACACCATATATTTT
TRBD1	TRBJ1-6	.	TRBV10-1	CATPTGGSYNSPLHF	TGCGCCACCCCGACAGGGGGTTCCTATAATTCACCCCTCCACTTT
.	TRBJ1-2	.	TRBV30	CAWNTNYGYTF	TGTGCCTGGAACACTAACTATGGCTACACCTTC
.	TRBJ1-5	.	TRBV15	CATSREKGTYHQPQHF	TGTGCCACCAGCAGAGAGAAGGGGACATACCATCAGCCCCAGCATTTT
.	TRBJ2-7	few	TRBV15	CATSRGGVSYEQYF	TGTGCCACCAGCAGAGGCGGGGTCTCCTACGAGCAGTACTTC
TRBD1	TRBJ1-1	once	TRBV7-3	CASSLTGDTEAFF	TGTGCCAGCAGCCTGACAGGGGATACTGAAGCTTTCTTT
TRBD1	TRBJ1-1	once	TRBV5-1	CASSSWGPDRGAFF	TGCGCCAGCAGCTCGTGGGGTCCGGACAGGGGAGCTTTCTTT
.	TRBJ2-7	.	TRBV7-2	CASSIQGNEQYF	TGTGCCAGCAGCATACAGGGTAACGAGCAGTACTTC
.	TRBJ2-2	.	TRBV19	CASSSLGTGELFF	TGTGCCAGTAGTTCCCTAGGAACCGGGGAGCTGTTTTTT
.	TRBJ1-2	.	TRBV27	CASRGGSYGYTF	TGTGCCAGCAGGGGGGGATCCTATGGCTACACCTTC
TRBD1	TRBJ1-5	few	TRBV18	CASSSRQGSQPQHF	TGTGCCAGCTCATCGAGACAGGGGAGTCAGCCCCAGCATTTT
TRBD2	TRBJ2-1	.	TRBV2	CASSELAGVDEQFF	TGTGCCAGCAGTGAACTAGCGGGGGTCGATGAGCAGTTCTTC
.	TRBJ1-2	.	TRBV19	CASSLRALGGYTF	TGTGCCAGTAGTCTGCGGGCACTGGGCGGCTACACCTTC
TRBD1	TRBJ2-7	.	TRBV11-2	CASRPPGTVLNEQYF	TGTGCCAGCAGGCCCCCCGGGACAGTACTAAACGAGCAGTACTTC
TRBD1	TRBJ1-4	.	TRBV7-9	CASSPDRAGEKLFF	TGTGCCAGCAGCCCCGACAGGGCGGGAGAAAAACTGTTTTTT
TRBD1	TRBJ2-7	.	TRBV5-1	CASSLVAGQGPYEQYF	TGCGCCAGCAGCTTGGTTGCGGGACAGGGTCCCTACGAGCAGTACTTC
.	TRBJ1-5	once	TRBV12-3/TRBV12-4	CASGGGNQPQHF	TGTGCCAGCGGCGGCGGCAATCAGCCCCAGCATTTT
TRBD2	TRBJ2-3	.	TRBV7-2	CASSKSGGTDTQYF	TGTGCCAGCAGCAAGAGCGGGGGAACAGATACGCAGTATTTT
.	TRBJ1-6	.	TRBV14	CASSQIGGSPLHF	TGTGCCAGCAGCCAAATAGGCGGCTCACCCCTCCACTTT
TRBD1	TRBJ1-2	.	TRBV6-6	CASSYETGFNGYTF	TGTGCCAGCAGTTACGAGACAGGGTTTAATGGCTACACCTTC
TRBD1	TRBJ1-5	.	TRBV24-1	CATSDPRQGNQPQHF	TGTGCCACCAGTGACCCCCGACAGGGGAATCAGCCCCAGCATTTT
.	TRBJ2-3	.	TRBV15	CATSKKVDEADTQYF	TGTGCCACCAGCAAAAAGGTGGATGAGGCTGATACGCAGTATTTT
TRBD1	TRBJ2-5	.	TRBV19	CASSILGGGETQYF	TGTGCCAGTAGTATTCTAGGGGGCGGAGAGACCCAGTACTTC
TRBD1	TRBJ1-2	.	TRBV29-1	CSVDTTGGPFYGYTF	TGCAGCGTTGATACCACAGGGGGCCCTTTCTATGGCTACACCTTC